A selection of T cell receptor beta chains follows, all from one sample in a study of HIV-infected patients and healthy controls. TCRdb independently ran MiXCR on the 5' RACE reads; one entry per CDR3 protein. In the table there are under 15,000 distinct CDR3 sequences, 5% to 6.5% of which are singletons. What was sequenced was blood. These receptors originate from an adult in good health. CDR3s include the opening cysteine and the closing phenylalanine or tryptophan.

cdr3_length j_call v_call cdr3_aa
14 TRBJ2-2 TRBV30 CAWSLTGAFGELFF
13 TRBJ1-1 TRBV29-1 CSVEEQLNTEAFF
14 TRBJ1-5 TRBV20-1 CSAPAGQGDQPQHF
16 TRBJ2-3 TRBV6-1 CASTENWGALTDTQYF
14 TRBJ1-1 TRBV27 CASSLFLGTTEAFF
13 TRBJ2-5 TRBV11-2 CASSLGSLKTQYF
16 TRBJ2-5 TRBV5-5 CASSLDLGGPQETQYF
17 TRBJ2-3 TRBV7-9 CASSPRWGGPGTDTQYF
16 TRBJ2-1 TRBV6-1 CASSEVPTGAYNEQFF
14 TRBJ1-2 TRBV24-1 CATSGDSVNYGYTF
16 TRBJ2-7 TRBV11-2 CASSLGRGHGSYEQYF
14 TRBJ2-7 TRBV7-9 CASSQAAANEKQYF
17 TRBJ1-6 TRBV2 CASSDREMFLYNSPLHF
14 TRBJ1-1 TRBV4-1 CASSRIDQGSEAFF
12 TRBJ1-2 TRBV20-1 CSARSLGDGYTF